Following are 27 T cell receptor beta chains from one sample sequenced in a study of blood T cell repertoires in COVID-19. The assay was immunoSEQ multiplex PCR, and TCRdb's table has in-frame clones only and misses some. Of about 330,000 clones listed, around 87% were seen once; the top ten hold 5.3%. Sequenced sample: PBMCs or T cells enriched from blood (not recorded which). These receptors were collected from a woman aged 30 to 39 who had recovered from COVID-19.

The chain combines TRBV9 with TRBJ1-4; the D gene is possibly TRBD1 (5 bases). This CDR3 contains 14 residues. Germline V gene data show CDR1 as SGDLS and CDR2 as YYNGEE. The V gene lost 4 bases and the J gene lost 8 bases, with 15 bases spanning the gap. The CDR3 nucleotides are TGTGCCAGCAGCCCCCGGGACTTCACCGAAAAACTGTTTTTT. Its translation: CASSPRDFTEKLFF.

The rearrangement links TRBV27 to TRBJ2-2; possibly TRBD1 for D (5 bases). CDR1 and CDR2 from the germline V gene are MNHEY and SMNVEV (reference sequence). CDR3 length: 12 amino acids. The V and J ends lost 6 bases and 6 bases respectively, with 8 bases between them. The CDR3 nucleotides are TGTGCCAGCAGACAGGTTCCCGGGGAGCTGTTTTTT. Translation gives CASRQVPGELFF.

Concerning this clone: The sample carries other DNA sequences with the same CDR3. The genes are TRBV3-1 (or the pseudogene TRBV3-2) and TRBJ1-5; D unclear. The CDR3 is made up of 14 amino acids. Germline V gene lookup returns CDR1 LGHDT and CDR2 YNNKEL (reference sequence). The V and J ends lost 0 bases and 2 bases respectively, with 5 bases between them. The CDR3 nucleotides are TGTGCCAGCAGCCAAGATCGCGGCAATCAGCCCCAGCATTTT. It specifies CASSQDRGNQPQHF.

CDR3 nucleotides: TGTGCCAGTAGCCAGGGACAGCTTAGCAATCAGCCCCAGCATTTT. Amino acid sequence: CASSQGQLSNQPQHF. V usage is TRBV19 and J usage is TRBJ1-5; TRBD1 agrees at 7 bases. Germline CDR1 LNHDA, CDR2 SQIVND (reference sequence). The V segment lost 6 bases and the J segment 0 bases; nucleotides outside the gene matches: 5. CDR3 length: 15 residues.

This chain uses TRBV10-3 with TRBJ2-2; TRBD2 aligns across 8 bases. CDR1 and CDR2 from the germline V gene are ENHRY and SYGVKD. Germline trimming cut 4 bases from V and 0 bases from J; bases unmatched to any gene: 10. This CDR3 region has 18 residues. For the CDR3, the DNA is TGTGCCATCAGTGCAGTCGTGGCGGGGGGACCGAACACCGGGGAGCTGTTTTTT. This encodes CAISAVVAGGPNTGELFF.

The chain uses TRBV5-1 and TRBJ1-5, with D maybe TRBD1 (5 bases). The V and J ends lost 4 bases and 0 bases respectively, with 14 bases between them. Germline V gene sequence: CDR1 SGHRS, CDR2 YFSETQ. CDR3 length equals 16 residues. The CDR3 DNA sequence: TGCGCCAGCAGCCCTTCGGGGGGTGATAGCAATCAGCCCCAGCATTTT. Protein sequence: CASSPSGGDSNQPQHF.

The chain links TRBV19 to TRBJ2-1, with TRBD2 matching 11 bases. The ends lost 2 bases at V and 0 bases at J; junction bases unmatched: 0. The germline V gene encodes CDR1 LNHDA and CDR2 SQIVND (reference sequence). This CDR3 has 16 amino acids. The DNA of the CDR3 is TGTGCCAGTAGTATAACTAGCGGGAGCTCCTACAATGAGCAGTTCTTC. This codes for CASSITSGSSYNEQFF.

J is TRBJ2-5 and V is TRBV20-1; D is unclear. V was clipped by 3 bases and J by 2 bases, with 10 bases between them. The CDR3 is made up of 13 amino acids. CDR1 and CDR2 from the germline V gene are DFQATT and SNEGSKA (reference sequence). CDR3 sequence reads: CSASRSGQETQYF. In DNA form, the CDR3 reads TGCAGTGCTAGTAGGTCGGGTCAAGAGACCCAGTACTTC.

The gene calls are TRBV18 and TRBJ2-3, with 11 positions matching TRBD2. Germline V gene data show CDR1 as KGHSH and CDR2 as LQKENI. Trimming took 5 bases from V and 3 from J; bases not matched to a gene: 7. The CDR3 has 16 residues. DNA of the CDR3: TGTGCCAGCTCATCCCCTGGACTAGCGGGTACAGATACGCAGTATTTT. Encoded protein: CASSSPGLAGTDTQYF.

The rearrangement uses TRBV2 and TRBJ2-7, with 11 nucleotides matching TRBD2. Germline trimming cut 2 bases from V and 4 bases from J; bases unmatched to any gene: 4. Germline V gene lookup returns CDR1 SNHLY and CDR2 FYNNEI. The CDR3 runs to 15 residues. The CDR3 nucleotides are TGTGCCAGCAGTGAAAGACTAGCGGGGAATTACGAGCAGTACTTC. This codes for CASSERLAGNYEQYF.

The CDR3 DNA sequence: TGTGCCAGCAGCCAAGGGGGAAGCGGCCCCGGCTACACCTTC. It specifies CASSQGGSGPGYTF. The chain couples TRBV14 to TRBJ1-2; D gene ambiguous. CDR1 is SGHDN and CDR2 is FVKESK in the germline V gene. V lost 1 base to trimming and J lost 8 bases, with 14 bases between them. This CDR3 is 14 amino acids long.

The chain links TRBV3-1 (or the pseudogene TRBV3-2) to TRBJ2-5, with 7 bases lining up with TRBD2. After removal of 0 bases from V and 7 bases from J, the junction contained 14 bases not matched to a gene. The CDR3 is made up of 17 amino acids. Germline assignment: CDR1 LGHDT and CDR2 YNNKEL (reference sequence). CDR3 sequence: CASSQERAGTFFGTQYF. The CDR3 region has the DNA TGTGCCAGCAGCCAAGAAAGAGCGGGGACGTTTTTTGGGACCCAGTACTTC.

The CDR3 coding sequence is TGTGCCAGCAACGACGGACAGGGTCCGTCACCCCTCCACTTT. This encodes CASNDGQGPSPLHF. This chain connects TRBV11-2 to TRBJ1-6, with 8 bases identical to TRBD1. The junction had 9 bases not matched to a gene; V was cut back by 7 bases and J by 10 bases. Per germline, CDR1 SGHAT and CDR2 FQNNGV. The CDR3 spans 14 residues.

This clone was seen a few times. The J gene is TRBJ2-6, the V gene TRBV19; no firm D call. Germline CDR1 is LNHDA and CDR2 is SQIVND (reference sequence). V lost 1 base, J lost 2 bases, and 9 bases lay in between. The CDR3 is made up of 16 amino acids. CDR3 residues: CASSIGRFAGANVLTF. CDR3 in DNA: TGTGCCAGTAGTATAGGCAGGTTTGCTGGGGCCAACGTCCTGACTTTC.

The chain couples TRBV6-5 to TRBJ2-1; possibly TRBD1 for D (6 bases). V was shortened by 6 bases and J by 6 bases, with 12 bases between the two germline ends. The germline V gene has CDR1 MNHEY and CDR2 SVGAGI. This CDR3 contains 13 residues. Here the CDR3 reads CASRYAGVNEQFF. The CDR3 bases are TGTGCCAGCAGGTATGCAGGGGTCAATGAGCAGTTCTTC.

The gene calls are TRBV7-9 and TRBJ2-7, with TRBD1 matching 9 bases. The V segment lost 4 bases and the J segment 1 base; nucleotides outside the gene matches: 11. There are 17 residues in the CDR3. Germline V CDR1 and CDR2: SEHNR, FQNEAQ (reference sequence). The DNA of the CDR3 is TGTGCCAGCAGCTCGCTCTTTGACAGGGGGGTTTCCTACGAGCAGTACTTC. As protein: CASSSLFDRGVSYEQYF.

This clone appeared a few times. The chain has TRBV19 and TRBJ1-5; no reliable D call. Germline lookup yields CDR1 LNHDA and CDR2 SQIVND (reference sequence). Deletions cut 3 bases from V and 3 bases from J, with 9 bases between. This CDR3 contains 14 residues. CDR3 in amino acids: CASSITDTNQPQHF. The CDR3 nucleotides read TGTGCCAGTAGTATTACTGACACCAATCAGCCCCAGCATTTT. The full variable domain, in which reference TRBV19 and TRBJ1-5 provide the parts outside the CDR3, is DGGITQSPKYLFRKEGQNVTLSCEQNLNHDAMYWYRQDPGQGLRLIYYSQIVNDFQKGDIAEGYSVSREKKESFPLTVTSAQKNPTAFYLCASSITDTNQPQHFGDGTRLSIL.

This clone was detected once. V gene TRBV27 combines with J gene TRBJ1-2; D is unresolved. Germline V lookup: CDR1 MNHEY, CDR2 SMNVEV (reference sequence). V was trimmed by 3 bases and J by 7 bases, leaving 18 bases between them. The CDR3 spans 15 residues. CDR3: CASSFLGGQDGGYTF. As DNA, the CDR3 is TGTGCCAGCAGTTTTTTAGGAGGGCAGGACGGTGGCTACACCTTC.

The V and J genes are TRBV4-2 and TRBJ1-4; TRBD1 might be the D (5 bases). The CDR3 is 13 residues long. V lost 3 bases and J 8 bases, leaving 10 bases between the germline ends. Germline assignment: CDR1 LGHNA and CDR2 YNFKEQ. In DNA form, the CDR3 reads TGTGCCAGCAGCCAGGAGCGGGGCGAAAAACTGTTTTTT. Its protein product is CASSQERGEKLFF.

This chain uses TRBV7-2 with TRBJ2-7; 12 positions agree with TRBD1. CDR1 SGHTA and CDR2 FQGNSA come from the germline V gene. The CDR3 is made up of 15 amino acids. The V gene end was trimmed by 4 bases and the J gene end by 3 bases; junction bases not matched to a gene: 4. The CDR3 sequence: CASSWGQGALYEQYF. In DNA form, the CDR3 reads TGTGCCAGCAGCTGGGGACAGGGGGCTCTCTACGAGCAGTACTTC.

J is TRBJ1-6 and V is TRBV7-8, with TRBD1 matching 7 bases. Trimming removed 5 bases from V and 15 bases from J; junction bases left unmatched: 13. Germline CDR1 and CDR2: SGHVS and FQNEAQ. The CDR3 has 14 residues. The CDR3 is CASSLERDRPHLHF. The CDR3 DNA follows: TGTGCCAGCAGCCTAGAGAGGGACAGACCTCACCTCCACTTT.

J is TRBJ1-1 and V is TRBV6-1, with D unclear. This CDR3 is 13 amino acids long. Trimming pared 3 bases from V and 1 base from J, leaving 6 bases between. Germline CDR1 reads MNHNS; CDR2 reads SASEGT. CDR3 coding DNA: TGTGCCAGCAGTGACGGGTGGAACACTGAAGCTTTCTTT. Protein sequence: CASSDGWNTEAFF.

The chain is built from TRBV6-5 and TRBJ1-1; possible D gene TRBD1, 5 bases. CDR1 and CDR2 (germline): MNHEY, SVGAGI. The CDR3 loop spans 15 amino acids. The germline V and J ends were trimmed by 2 bases and 4 bases, with 14 bases remaining between them. CDR3 bases: TGTGCCAGCAGTTACAGTCGGAGGGGTGTCACTGAAGCTTTCTTT. Protein product: CASSYSRRGVTEAFF.

This clone was counted only a few times. The chain carries TRBV14 and TRBJ2-2; the match to TRBD1 covers 8 bases. The V and J ends lost 3 bases and 7 bases, in that order; junction bases with no gene match: 7. Germline loops: CDR1 SGHDN, CDR2 FVKESK. The CDR3 covers 15 residues. CDR3 amino acids: CASSQFQGAIGELFF. Written as DNA, the CDR3 is TGTGCCAGCAGCCAGTTTCAGGGGGCAATCGGGGAGCTGTTTTTT.

This clone appeared a few times. The chain has TRBV5-1 and TRBJ1-2; 11 positions agree with TRBD1. The V gene's germline CDR1 is SGHRS and CDR2 YFSETQ. This CDR3 contains 14 residues. Germline trimming cut 2 bases from V and 4 bases from J; bases unmatched to any gene: 1. The CDR3 DNA sequence: TGCGCCAGCAGCTTTGGACAGGGGGCCTATGGCTACACCTTC. It encodes CASSFGQGAYGYTF.

The J gene is TRBJ1-1, the V gene TRBV7-9; no firm D call. The V end was cut by 5 bases, the J end by 1 base, with 8 bases between. The CDR3 contains 13 residues. Per the germline V gene, CDR1 is SEHNR and CDR2 is FQNEAQ (reference sequence). This CDR3 is CASSGGWNTEAFF. DNA of the CDR3: TGTGCCAGCAGCGGCGGATGGAACACTGAAGCTTTCTTT.

The rearrangement links TRBV28 to TRBJ1-5; 9 positions agree with TRBD1. V gave up 7 bases and J gave up 11 bases; unmatched junction bases: 9. Germline V gives CDR1 MDHEN, CDR2 SYDVKM. CDR3 size: 13 residues. CDR3 sequence (DNA): TGTGCCAGCATCGACAGGGGGAGACCTACCCAGCATTTT. This sequence encodes CASIDRGRPTQHF.